One TCR beta chain is described in this entry. The antigen is not known. This CDR3 comprises 12 residues. CDR1 and CDR2 (germline): SEHNR, FQNEAQ (reference sequence). V was clipped by 5 bases and J by 7 bases, with 9 bases between them. The sample belongs to a study of T cell responses to AZD1222 COVID-19 vaccine. Overall study context: Analyses pooled second doses at about 4 or about 12 weeks.

Data came from immunoSEQ multiplex PCR; TCRdb stores just in-frame clones and leaves some out. The repertoire holds about 88,000 clones, with 89% as singletons. Study observations and caveats: Regions 160-218 and 743-854 held dominance among vaccine-associated CD4 TCRs, which spanned spike. The repertoires were collected only after the peak T cell response. Females outnumbered males among donors, who were mostly white British; clonal diversity was possibly underestimated.

The clonotype originates from an adult in good health. V gene TRBV7-9 combines with J gene TRBJ2-1; the D is unclear. This specimen consisted of peripheral blood, obtained on day 0 of AZD1222 vaccination. CDR3 loop: CASSPQGNEQFF. As DNA, the CDR3 is TGTGCCAGCAGCCCCCAAGGGAATGAGCAGTTCTTC.